This TCR beta chain was captured by sequencing in a study of PD-1 blockade in classical Hodgkin lymphoma. Study summary: Patients received nivolumab 3 mg/kg intravenously every 2 weeks.

There was relapse after autologous stem cell transplantation in every patient, and there was variation in brentuximab vedotin exposure. TCRdb's table, derived via immunoSEQ multiplex PCR, lists solely in-frame clones and lacks some. The table has around 25,000 clones, roughly 82% seen once. The V segment lost 7 bases and the J segment 10 bases; nucleotides outside the gene matches: 11. The CDR3 is made up of 13 amino acids. Germline V CDR1 and CDR2: LNHDA, SQIVND (reference sequence). The material sequenced was peripheral blood mononuclear cells (PBMCs), taken before the second cycle of nivolumab. The chain links TRBV19 to TRBJ1-2, with 8 bases aligning to TRBD1. The sequence was obtained from a human donor with classical Hodgkin lymphoma. CDR3 loop: CASIPGPGGSYTF. The CDR3 nucleotides read TGTGCCAGTATCCCCGGGCCAGGGGGCTCCTACACCTTC.